At least ten counts were recorded for the clone carrying this T cell receptor (beta chain). Its specificity is not known. With 5 bases removed from V and 3 bases from J, the gap between germline ends came to 20 bases. Germline assignment: CDR1 LNHNV and CDR2 YYDKDF (reference sequence). This CDR3 is built from 17 residues. Time point indicated: newly diagnosed GD, antithyroid drugs for less than 3 months. Generation of the TCR library employed RNA extracted from PBMCs. An endocrinology department in Xi'an, China, recruited the patients. These data belong to a study of regulatory T cells in long-lasting Graves disease. General study findings and limits: There were preferences for TRBV28, TRBJ1-2 and TRBJ2-5 in persistent disease. It was possible that the small sample size reduced accuracy.

In building TCR beta libraries, iRepertoire HTBI primers were used together with Arm-PCR of CDR3 regions. In the source study's methods: Spanning all samples, the identified segments comprised roughly 66 TRBV and about 13 TRBJ. From the multiplex PCR reads, TCRdb called clonotypes with MiXCR, one entry per CDR3 protein. The V and J calls reflect TCRdb's pipeline rather than the authors' work. This table holds a few hundred thousand distinct CDR3 sequences, around 21% found once. The TCR was taken from a female donor with Graves disease. The sample consisted of peripheral blood mononuclear cells (PBMCs), taken at new diagnosis, from a patient treated with antithyroid drugs. The gene calls are TRBV15 and TRBJ1-5, with a possible D match to TRBD1 (5 bases). The CDR3 loop reads CATSGRGGVGINQPQHF. Written as DNA, the CDR3 is TGTGCCACCAGCGGGCGCGGAGGGGTGGGCATCAATCAGCCCCAGCATTTT.